The 8 T cell receptor beta chains listed next were all sequenced from one sample in a study of blood T cell repertoires in COVID-19. Here immunoSEQ multiplex PCR was the method, and the copy in TCRdb shows in-frame clones only, minus some. There are approximately 70,000 clones in the sample; about 85% occur only once, and roughly 3.2% lies in the top ten. Sequenced sample: peripheral blood. The receptor source for this set is a woman aged 50 to 60 with COVID-19, enrolled during active disease.

This chain connects TRBV5-1 to TRBJ2-2; TRBD2 is a possible D gene (6 bases). The CDR3 runs 14 residues. V was pared by 2 bases and J by 5 bases, with 10 bases between. The germline V gene encodes CDR1 SGHRS and CDR2 YFSETQ. CDR3 sequence: CASSFTGDTGELFF. In DNA, the CDR3 is TGCGCCAGCAGCTTCACGGGAGATACCGGGGAGCTGTTTTTT.

This clone was seen only once. This chain links TRBV7-2 with TRBJ1-3, with D tentatively TRBD1 (5 bases). V lost 3 bases, J lost 4 bases, and 10 bases lay in between. Looked up from germline, CDR1 is SGHTA and CDR2 is FQGNSA. The CDR3 spans 14 residues. This CDR3 reads CASSFSGGGNTIYF. The CDR3 region has the DNA TGTGCCAGCAGCTTCTCGGGGGGGGGAAACACCATATATTTT.

This chain links TRBV7-9 with TRBJ2-3; D unresolved. The germline V gene has CDR1 SEHNR and CDR2 FQNEAQ (reference sequence). CDR3 size: 12 residues. Deletions cut 6 bases from V and 4 bases from J, with 8 bases between. Here the CDR3 reads CASRSYSDTQYF. In DNA, the CDR3 is TGTGCCAGCAGGAGCTACTCAGATACGCAGTATTTT. The full variable domain, in which reference TRBV7-9 and TRBJ2-3 provide the parts outside the CDR3, is DTGVSQNPRHKITKRGQNVTFRCDPISEHNRLYWYRQTLGQGPEFLTYFQNEAQLEKSRLLSDRFSAERPKGSFSTLEIQRTEQGDSAMYLCASRSYSDTQYFGPGTRLTVL.

The chain couples TRBV6-5 to TRBJ1-5; the D is unclear. Trimming cost V 1 base and J 7 bases, with 8 bases left between them. This CDR3 contains 13 residues. The germline V gene encodes CDR1 MNHEY and CDR2 SVGAGI. CDR3: CASSYFRGQPQHF. DNA of the CDR3: TGTGCCAGCAGTTACTTTAGAGGGCAGCCCCAGCATTTT.

This chain connects TRBV7-3 to TRBJ2-1; 10 bases map to TRBD2. The CDR3 has 16 residues. V was clipped by 6 bases and J by 10 bases; unmatched bases: 15. The germline gives CDR1 SGHTA, CDR2 FQGTGA. CDR3 DNA: TGTGCCAGCAGTCCAACCCCCAGCGGGAGGGTTCGGGAGCAGTTCTTC. This translates into CASSPTPSGRVREQFF.

This clone is a singleton in its sample. The rearrangement links TRBV29-1 to TRBJ2-1; the D gene is possibly TRBD2 (6 bases). Germline V gene lookup returns CDR1 SQVTM and CDR2 ANQGSEA. This CDR3 has 14 amino acids. Trimming removed 1 base at V and 3 bases at J, with 10 bases between. CDR3 DNA sequence: TGCAGCGTTGAAGCGGGAGCTAACTACAATGAGCAGTTCTTC. It translates to CSVEAGANYNEQFF.

This chain uses TRBV7-9 with TRBJ2-1; TRBD2 matches at 9 bases. Trimming cost V 2 bases and J 10 bases; bases outside gene matches: 12. Germline V gives CDR1 SEHNR, CDR2 FQNEAQ (reference sequence). The CDR3 length is 16 residues. CDR3 sequence reads: CASSLKGVGSGSEQFF. The CDR3, as DNA: TGTGCCAGCAGCTTAAAGGGGGTGGGTAGCGGGAGCGAGCAGTTCTTC.

The chain couples TRBV27 to TRBJ1-1, with D unresolved. V was cut by 9 bases and J by 8 bases, with 13 bases left in between. Germline V gene sequence: CDR1 MNHEY, CDR2 SMNVEV (reference sequence). This CDR3 comprises 11 residues. CDR3 coding DNA: TGTGCCAGAACCACATATCCCGAAGCTTTCTTT. It specifies CARTTYPEAFF.